The 7 T cell receptor beta chains below come from one sample, sequenced in a study of cytomegalovirus exposure and HLA in healthy donors. PCR primers comprised 60 Vbeta and 13 Jbeta primers. TCRdb's table, derived via immunoSEQ multiplex PCR, lists solely in-frame clones and lacks some. The sample has 120,000 or so clones, 75% seen once; the top ten hold 2.5% to 3.5%. The sequenced sample consisted of PBMCs. The receptors were sampled from a woman between 50 and 59 years old in good health and CMV-seronegative.

The chain couples TRBV7-2 to TRBJ1-3; unclear D gene. V lost 3 bases, J lost 3 bases, and 6 bases lay in between. The V gene's germline CDR1 is SGHTA and CDR2 FQGNSA. This CDR3 comprises 13 residues. In DNA, the CDR3 is TGTGCCAGCAGCTTTGCCGGTGGAAACACCATATATTTT. It specifies CASSFAGGNTIYF.

The CDR3 sequence: CASHAGGGYVHEQFF. CDR3 sequence (DNA): TGTGCCAGCCACGCCGGGGGGGGGTATGTGCATGAGCAGTTCTTC. The rearrangement links TRBV6-5 to TRBJ2-1, with TRBD2 matching over 8 bases. CDR1 is MNHEY and CDR2 is SVGAGI in the germline V gene. J lost 8 bases, V lost 8 bases, and 14 bases had no gene match. This CDR3 has 15 residues.

The V gene is TRBV4-3, the J gene TRBJ2-5; tentatively, D is TRBD1 (7 bases). The better agreement between TRBJ2-7 and the DNA end casts doubt on the J call. This CDR3 is 15 amino acids long. Germline values: CDR1 LGHNA, CDR2 YSLEER. The CDR3 DNA follows: TGCGCCAGCAGCCAAGGGGGGGACAGTTCCTACGAGCAGTACTTC. Translation: CASSQGGDSSYEQYF.

This clone has a single count. The genes are TRBV30 and TRBJ1-5, with 9 bases matching TRBD1. This CDR3 is built from 14 residues. With V trimmed by 3 bases and J by 6 bases, 6 bases remained unmatched. CDR1 and CDR2 from the germline V gene are GTSNPN and SVGIG (reference sequence). DNA for the CDR3: TGTGCCTGGAGCTTGACAGGGGGTATTCAGCCCCAGCATTTT. Its protein product is CAWSLTGGIQPQHF.

The chain carries TRBV9 and TRBJ1-1; D not resolved. Germline V gene lookup returns CDR1 SGDLS and CDR2 YYNGEE. CDR3 size: 14 residues. The ends were cut back, 0 bases at V and 5 bases at J, with 11 bases in the middle. CDR3 sequence reads: CASSVVVGGTEAFF. The CDR3, as DNA: TGTGCCAGCAGCGTAGTGGTGGGAGGAACTGAAGCTTTCTTT.

As regards this clone: The junction differs from germline at one of its ends, possibly a read error. The chain has TRBV5-5 and TRBJ2-7; no definite D call. Germline assignment: CDR1 SGHKS and CDR2 YYEKEE (reference sequence). The CDR3 spans 15 residues. CDR3 coding DNA: TGTGCCAGCAGATTGGCTCCCACCCAGGCCTACGAGCAGTACTTC. Protein sequence: CASRLAPTQAYEQYF. The full variable domain, with the rest looked up from reference TRBV5-5 and TRBJ2-7, is DAGVTQSPTHLIKTRGQQVTLRCSPISGHKSVSWYQQVLGQGPQFIFQYYEKEERGRGNFPDRFSARQFPNYSSELNVNALLLGDSALYLCASRLAPTQAYEQYFGPGTRLTVT.

This clone turned up a few times. The CDR3 sequence is CASSQDWSGSSGNTIYF. Written as DNA, the CDR3 is TGCGCCAGCAGCCAAGATTGGTCAGGATCTTCCGGAAACACCATATATTTT. This chain connects TRBV4-3 to TRBJ1-3, with D unresolved. The CDR3 is 17 residues long. V dropped 0 bases and J dropped 4 bases, with 16 bases sitting between them. Per germline, CDR1 LGHNA and CDR2 YSLEER.